The next 24 T cell receptor beta chains were all read from a single sample in a study of blood T cell repertoires in COVID-19. Using immunoSEQ multiplex PCR, the repertoire was profiled, and TCRdb retains in-frame clones only, with some absent. This sample has fewer than 500,000 clones, with approximately 90% found just once. The sample comprised peripheral blood. These receptor sequences come from a woman aged 30 to 39 with acute or convalescent COVID-19.

J is TRBJ2-7 and V is TRBV30; 9 nucleotides match TRBD1. The V and J ends lost 4 bases and 6 bases, in that order; junction bases with no gene match: 4. Germline V gene data show CDR1 as GTSNPN and CDR2 as SVGIG (reference sequence). The CDR3 is made up of 12 amino acids. The chain's CDR3 is CAWNQGQGEQYF. The CDR3 coding sequence is TGTGCCTGGAATCAGGGACAGGGCGAGCAGTACTTC.

The chain joins TRBV11-3 to TRBJ1-2; D gene ambiguous. There are 15 residues in the CDR3. The V and J ends lost 2 bases and 4 bases respectively, with 14 bases between them. Germline-derived CDR1 and CDR2 are SGHNT and YENEEA. The CDR3 sequence: CASSLCGARLYGYTF. CDR3 nucleotides: TGTGCCAGCAGCTTATGTGGCGCACGACTCTATGGCTACACCTTC. The full variable domain, with the rest looked up from reference TRBV11-3 and TRBJ1-2, is EAGVVQSPRYKIIEKKQPVAFWCNPISGHNTLYWYLQNLGQGPELLIRYENEEAVDDSQLPKDRFSAERLKGVDSTLKIQPAELGDSAVYLCASSLCGARLYGYTFGSGTRLTVV.

As regards this clone: Other DNA sequences in the same sample also yield this CDR3. The rearrangement joins TRBV5-5 to TRBJ2-3, with D possibly being TRBD2 (6 bases). The germline gives CDR1 SGHKS, CDR2 YYEKEE (reference sequence). The CDR3 has 14 residues. Trimming removed 0 bases from V and 1 base from J, with 6 bases in between. CDR3 sequence reads: CASSLVAGTDTQYF. The CDR3 DNA is TGTGCCAGCAGCTTGGTAGCGGGCACAGATACGCAGTATTTT.

This chain connects TRBV6-5 to TRBJ2-5; D gene uncertain. Between the trimmed V and J ends, which lost 5 bases and 2 bases, there was a span of 12 bases. CDR3 length equals 14 residues. Germline CDR1 reads MNHEY; CDR2 reads SVGAGI. CDR3 loop: CASSPSQLQETQYF. The CDR3 nucleotides are TGTGCCAGCAGTCCTAGTCAGCTACAAGAGACCCAGTACTTC.

The chain employs TRBV28 and TRBJ1-2; the match to TRBD1 covers 9 bases. Per germline, CDR1 MDHEN and CDR2 SYDVKM. This CDR3 spans 15 amino acids. V shed 4 bases, J shed 8 bases, and the junction held 11 bases outside the gene matches. In DNA, the CDR3 is TGTGCCAGCAGTTCCGGGGGACAGGGTATGGGCGGCTACACCTTC. Amino acid sequence: CASSSGGQGMGGYTF.

The chain couples TRBV7-2 to TRBJ1-2; 7 positions match TRBD1. CDR1 SGHTA and CDR2 FQGNSA come from the germline V gene. The CDR3 consists of 13 residues. The J segment lost 4 bases and the V segment lost 5 bases, leaving 4 bases of the junction unmatched. The CDR3 coding sequence is TGTGCCAGCAGCCCGGGACAGAGCTATGGCTACACCTTC. This encodes CASSPGQSYGYTF.

The CDR3 loop reads CASSSRREELFF. The CDR3 coding sequence is TGTGCCAGCAGCTCTCGGCGGGAGGAGCTGTTTTTT. The rearrangement uses TRBV11-3 and TRBJ2-2, with TRBD2 as a possible D gene (6 bases). Germline V CDR1 and CDR2: SGHNT, YENEEA. V gave up 4 bases and J gave up 10 bases, with 10 bases separating them. CDR3 length: 12 residues.

The chain links TRBV25-1 to TRBJ2-3; D gene unclear. The CDR3 is made up of 18 amino acids. Trimming shortened V by 4 bases and J by 4 bases, and 24 bases separated the two germline ends. CDR1 MGHDK and CDR2 SYGVNS come from the germline V gene. This CDR3 reads CASSASPNSPYHSDTQYF. DNA of the CDR3: TGTGCCAGCAGTGCCTCTCCCAACAGTCCGTACCACTCAGATACGCAGTATTTT.

This sequence joins TRBV6-5 and TRBJ2-4; 7 bases align to TRBD1. The CDR3 spans 14 residues. Germline loops: CDR1 MNHEY, CDR2 SVGAGI. Unmatched junction bases numbered 7, after V lost 6 bases and J lost 5 bases. CDR3 in amino acids: CASRRSGTENIQYF. DNA for the CDR3: TGTGCCAGCAGACGATCCGGGACAGAAAACATTCAGTACTTC.

The rearrangement uses TRBV30 and TRBJ2-1; D possibly corresponds to TRBD2 (5 bases). V was trimmed by 2 bases and J by 10 bases, leaving 12 bases between them. This CDR3 region has 12 residues. CDR1 GTSNPN and CDR2 SVGIG come from the germline V gene (reference sequence). In DNA, the CDR3 is TGTGCCTGGAGTCTGGACTCATGGGAGCAGTTCTTC. Amino acid sequence: CAWSLDSWEQFF. Full variable domain (outside the CDR3, taken from reference TRBV30 and TRBJ2-1): SQTIHQWPATLVQPVGSPLSLECTVEGTSNPNLYWYRQAAGRGLQLLFYSVGIGQISSEVPQNLSASRPQDRQFILSSKKLLLSDSGFYLCAWSLDSWEQFFGPGTRLTVL.

The chain carries TRBV5-3 and TRBJ1-3; D is unclear. TRBV5-3 is placed among ORFs of uncertain function. Between the trimmed V and J ends, which lost 4 bases and 5 bases, there was a span of 16 bases. The CDR3 runs 15 residues. CDR3 in amino acids: CARSGSLRGRNTIYF. CDR3 nucleotide sequence: TGTGCCAGAAGCGGATCGCTGCGAGGGAGAAACACCATATATTTT.

The CDR3 loop is CAWKTGPGELFF. Here the CDR3 DNA reads TGTGCCTGGAAGACAGGGCCCGGGGAGCTGTTTTTT. J is TRBJ2-2 and V is TRBV30; 7 nucleotides align to TRBD1. This CDR3 is 12 amino acids long. The germline CDR1 and CDR2 sequences are GTSNPN and SVGIG (reference sequence). The V and J ends lost 4 bases and 6 bases, in that order; junction bases with no gene match: 2.

This chain joins TRBV4-1 and TRBJ1-1; D is perhaps TRBD1 (6 bases). Germline CDR1 MGHRA, CDR2 YSYEKL. The CDR3 is 14 amino acids. With 1 base removed from V and 1 base from J, the gap between germline ends came to 7 bases. CDR3 protein: CASSQGGGNTEAFF. The CDR3 DNA reads TGCGCCAGCAGCCAAGGAGGGGGGAACACTGAAGCTTTCTTT.

The chain carries TRBV4-2 and TRBJ2-5; D is perhaps TRBD2 (6 bases). V gave up 0 bases and J gave up 1 base, with 12 bases separating them. The V gene's germline CDR1 is LGHNA and CDR2 YNFKEQ. There are 16 residues in the CDR3. The CDR3 sequence: CASSQEVRGGQETQYF. The CDR3, as DNA: TGTGCCAGCAGCCAAGAGGTGAGGGGAGGCCAAGAGACCCAGTACTTC.

This sequence joins TRBV20-1 and TRBJ1-1; 9 bases fit TRBD1. The CDR3 consists of 16 residues. Germline-derived CDR1 and CDR2 are DFQATT and SNEGSKA (reference sequence). The junction had 9 bases not matched to a gene; V was cut back by 3 bases and J by 1 base. CDR3 region: CSASMGQGRRNTEAFF. The DNA for the CDR3 is TGCAGTGCTAGTATGGGACAGGGCAGAAGGAACACTGAAGCTTTCTTT.

This clone was observed a handful of times. The genes are TRBV29-1 and TRBJ2-7; 7 bases are a match to TRBD1. CDR3 length: 13 residues. V was pared by 4 bases and J by 3 bases, with 6 bases of the junction left unmatched. Germline V gene sequence: CDR1 SQVTM, CDR2 ANQGSEA. CDR3 residues: CSVAGQLDYEQYF. CDR3 nucleotide sequence: TGCAGCGTTGCGGGACAGTTGGACTACGAGCAGTACTTC.

On this clone: One end of the junction fails to match germline, which may point to a read error. This sequence joins TRBV6-6 and TRBJ1-2; D is undetermined. This CDR3 has 11 residues. Per the germline V gene, CDR1 is MNHNY and CDR2 is SVGAGI (reference sequence). The CDR3, as DNA: TGTGCCAGCAAGTCGGGTATGGCGCCGGTTTTC. Translation: CASKSGMAPVF.

This chain joins TRBV7-7 and TRBJ2-3; D ambiguous. This CDR3 comprises 13 residues. Germline CDR1 SSHAT, CDR2 FNYEAQ (reference sequence). Trimming left V 1 base short and J 9 bases short, with 11 bases between. In DNA, the CDR3 is TGTGCCAGCAGCTTAGGCCTGGGCAGCACGCAGTATTTT. It encodes CASSLGLGSTQYF.

CDR3 bases: TGTGCCAGCAGTTACTCTTCGGGGTTTTCCAGCGAGCAGTACTTC. Its protein is CASSYSSGFSSEQYF. The chain links TRBV6-5 to TRBJ2-7; tentative D call: TRBD2 (5 bases). The germline gives CDR1 MNHEY, CDR2 SVGAGI. V was trimmed by 0 bases and J by 6 bases, leaving 15 bases between them. This CDR3 contains 15 residues.

The chain has TRBV5-1 and TRBJ2-5; a weak D match, TRBD1 (6 bases). The V and J ends lost 0 bases and 7 bases respectively, with 19 bases between them. This CDR3 is 16 amino acids long. CDR1 is SGHRS and CDR2 is YFSETQ in the germline V gene. This chain's CDR3 is CASSLESGQNGGTQYF. The CDR3 bases are TGCGCCAGCAGCTTGGAGAGTGGACAGAATGGCGGGACCCAGTACTTC.

This clone was observed a few times. The chain uses TRBV2 and TRBJ2-7; 9 nucleotides agree with TRBD1. Trimming cost V 5 bases and J 6 bases; bases outside gene matches: 5. Germline CDR1 reads SNHLY; CDR2 reads FYNNEI. The CDR3 extends over 13 amino acids. The CDR3 spells CASSSGTGSEQYF. CDR3 coding DNA: TGTGCCAGCAGTTCCGGGACAGGGAGCGAGCAGTACTTC.

The rearrangement links TRBV2 to TRBJ2-4; 8 bases are shared with TRBD1. The CDR3 contains 14 residues. The junction had 8 bases not matched to a gene; V was cut back by 6 bases and J by 7 bases. The germline V gene encodes CDR1 SNHLY and CDR2 FYNNEI. Written as DNA, the CDR3 is TGTGCCAGCAGAGGACAGGGTTTGCCTAACATTCAGTACTTC. Translation gives CASRGQGLPNIQYF. Complete variable domain (other parts from reference TRBV2 and TRBJ2-4): EPEVTQTPSHQVTQMGQEVILRCVPISNHLYFYWYRQILGQKVEFLVSFYNNEISEKSEIFDDQFSVERPDGSNFTLKIRSTKLEDSAMYFCASRGQGLPNIQYFGAGTRLSVL.

The rearrangement joins TRBV7-9 to TRBJ2-7; TRBD1 might be the D (5 bases). Trimming took off 5 bases at V and 2 bases at J, with 13 bases between the two ends. This CDR3 contains 14 residues. Per the germline V gene, CDR1 is SEHNR and CDR2 is FQNEAQ (reference sequence). For the CDR3, the DNA is TGTGCCAGCAGCCCGACAGAGAGAACCTACGAGCAGTACTTC. Its protein product is CASSPTERTYEQYF.

The J gene is TRBJ2-1, the V gene TRBV4-2; 7 positions agree with TRBD2. Trimming took 1 base from V and 6 from J; bases not matched to a gene: 3. This CDR3 is 14 amino acids long. Germline V gene lookup returns CDR1 LGHNA and CDR2 YNFKEQ. CDR3 DNA: TGTGCCAGCAGCCAAGGAGCGGGGATCAATGAGCAGTTCTTC. It translates to CASSQGAGINEQFF.